This is a list of T cell receptor beta chains from one sample in a study of blood T cell repertoires in COVID-19. Profiled with immunoSEQ multiplex PCR; TCRdb holds only in-frame clones, not every one. The sample has approximately 82,000 clones, roughly 80% seen once. Sequencing input: peripheral blood. The receptors originated from a woman between 65 and 79 years old with acute or convalescent COVID-19. Both conserved end residues are part of each CDR3. D genes are given only for firm matches. Only part of the rows carry a size: once, few, many, or a class if the clone is expanded.

abundance	j_gene	v_gene	d_gene	CDR3aa	CDR3nt
NA	TRBJ2-2	TRBV5-1	TRBD2	CASSLVSRTSAYTGELFF	TGCGCCAGCAGCTTGGTGTCGAGGACTAGCGCTTATACCGGGGAGCTGTTTTTT
few	TRBJ1-4	TRBV19	NA	CASSIPRVLNEKLFF	TGTGCCAGTAGTATACCCAGGGTGCTTAATGAAAAACTGTTTTTT
NA	TRBJ2-7	TRBV9	TRBD1	CASSAGQGSISYEQYF	TGTGCCAGCAGCGCGGGACAGGGCAGTATTTCCTACGAGCAGTACTTC
NA	TRBJ2-7	TRBV5-6	TRBD2	CASSSITSGAVHEQYF	TGTGCCAGCAGCTCGATTACTAGCGGAGCGGTCCACGAGCAGTACTTC
NA	TRBJ1-4	TRBV3-1/TRBV3-2	NA	CASSPRVSGHEKLFF	TGTGCCAGCAGCCCAAGGGTCAGCGGGCATGAAAAACTGTTTTTT
NA	TRBJ2-4	TRBV6-2/TRBV6-3	NA	CASSYQKGAPENIQYF	TGTGCCAGCAGTTACCAGAAGGGAGCCCCTGAGAACATTCAGTACTTC
NA	TRBJ2-5	TRBV2	NA	CASKRDGWVKQETQYF	TGTGCCAGCAAGAGGGATGGCTGGGTGAAACAAGAGACCCAGTACTTC
NA	TRBJ2-1	TRBV2	TRBD2	CASSKGLASYNEQFF	TGTGCCAGCAGTAAGGGACTAGCGTCCTACAATGAGCAGTTCTTC
NA	TRBJ2-7	TRBV7-8	TRBD2	CASSPLASSSYEQYF	TGTGCCAGCAGTCCACTAGCGTCGAGCTCCTACGAGCAGTACTTC
NA	TRBJ2-1	TRBV2	TRBD1	CASSDHGQGNYNEQFF	TGTGCCAGCAGTGACCATGGACAGGGGAATTACAATGAGCAGTTCTTC
NA	TRBJ1-1	TRBV2	NA	CASSENRLATHHTEAFF	TGTGCCAGCAGTGAAAATAGATTGGCGACACACCACACTGAAGCTTTCTTT
NA	TRBJ1-2	TRBV28	NA	CASSSQGFFTTGYTF	TGTGCCAGCAGTTCTCAGGGTTTCTTTACTACAGGCTACACCTTC
NA	TRBJ1-6	TRBV6-6	TRBD1	CASSRAGQNNSPLHF	TGTGCCAGCAGCAGGGCGGGACAGAATAATTCACCCCTCCACTTT
NA	TRBJ2-7	TRBV29-1	TRBD1	CSVGTGTYEQYF	TGCAGCGTCGGGACAGGGACCTACGAGCAGTACTTC
NA	TRBJ2-1	TRBV5-4	TRBD2	CASSRSGGAGPYNEQFF	TGTGCCAGCAGCCGAAGTGGGGGAGCGGGACCCTACAATGAGCAGTTCTTC
NA	TRBJ2-3	TRBV2	NA	CASSAITTSTDTQYF	TGTGCCAGCAGTGCCATAACCACTAGCACAGATACGCAGTATTTT
NA	TRBJ1-5	TRBV6-5	NA	CASKMGQISNQPQHF	TGTGCCAGCAAAATGGGGCAGATTAGCAATCAGCCCCAGCATTTT
NA	TRBJ2-3	TRBV5-6	TRBD2	CATSAGGTDTQYF	TGTGCCACCTCAGCGGGGGGCACAGATACGCAGTATTTT
once	TRBJ1-1	TRBV19	TRBD1	CASSAQGRVNTEAFF	TGTGCCAGTAGTGCACAGGGGCGTGTGAACACTGAAGCTTTCTTT
once	TRBJ2-1	TRBV7-3	TRBD2	CASSPGLAYENEQFF	TGTGCCAGCAGCCCCGGACTAGCCTATGAGAATGAGCAGTTCTTC